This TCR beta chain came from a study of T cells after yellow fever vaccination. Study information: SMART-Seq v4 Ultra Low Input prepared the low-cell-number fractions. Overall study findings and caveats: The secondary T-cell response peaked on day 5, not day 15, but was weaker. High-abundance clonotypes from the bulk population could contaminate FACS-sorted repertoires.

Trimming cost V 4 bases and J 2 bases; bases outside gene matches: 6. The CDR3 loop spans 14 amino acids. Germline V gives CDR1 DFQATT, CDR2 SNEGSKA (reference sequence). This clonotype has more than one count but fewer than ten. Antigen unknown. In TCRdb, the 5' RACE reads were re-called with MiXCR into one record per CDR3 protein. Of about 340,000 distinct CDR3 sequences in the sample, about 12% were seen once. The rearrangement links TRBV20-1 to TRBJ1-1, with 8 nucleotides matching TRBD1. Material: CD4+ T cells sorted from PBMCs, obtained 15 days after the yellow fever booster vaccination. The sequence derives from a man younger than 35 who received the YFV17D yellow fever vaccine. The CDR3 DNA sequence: TGCAGTGCTACCCAGGGGGCAGGAAACACTGAAGCTTTCTTT. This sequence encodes CSATQGAGNTEAFF.